The next 18 T cell receptor beta chains were all read from a single sample in a study of T cells in Graves' hyperthyroidism and ophthalmopathy. The investigators amplified TCR beta CDR3 regions from RNA transcripts. A first-round RT-PCR of the TCR CDR3 used the HTBI primer set. Each CDR3 protein gets one entry after TCRdb re-called the multiplex PCR reads with MiXCR. This repertoire shows about 130,000 distinct CDR3 sequences, roughly a fifth found once; its top ten account for about 67%. The sequenced material came from blood. These receptors all stem from a woman between 50 and 59 years old with Graves' hyperthyroidism that later progressed to Graves' ophthalmopathy.

This clonotype was counted between two and nine times. The chain combines TRBV20-1 with TRBJ2-1; 7 bases fit TRBD2. The CDR3 has 13 residues. CDR1 is DFQATT, CDR2 SNEGSKA, per germline (reference sequence). V shed 8 bases, J shed 6 bases, and the junction held 10 bases outside the gene matches. Here the CDR3 DNA reads TGCAGTCCTGGGGGGGGTGCGAGCAATGAGCAGTTCTTC. Its translation is CSPGGGASNEQFF.

In this sample, this clonotype turned up many times. CDR3 loop: CASSLDPATSTDTQYF. In DNA, the CDR3 is TGTGCCAGCAGCTTGGATCCAGCCACTAGCACAGATACGCAGTATTTT. V and J are TRBV5-4 and TRBJ2-3; no clear D. CDR1 is SGHNT and CDR2 is YYREEE in the germline V gene (reference sequence). V lost 0 bases, J lost 0 bases, and 11 bases lay in between. The CDR3 runs to 16 residues.

This clonotype was seen at least ten times. The chain carries TRBV6-1 and TRBJ2-1, with TRBD2 matching over 11 bases. J gave up 8 bases and V 7 bases, and 7 bases lay outside the gene matches. This CDR3 has 14 residues. Germline CDR1 and CDR2: MNHNS and SASEGT. CDR3 sequence reads: CASIAGGGKDEQFF. CDR3 bases: TGTGCCAGCATAGCGGGAGGGGGTAAGGATGAGCAGTTCTTC.

The rearrangement joins TRBV2 to TRBJ2-3; TRBD2 matches at 11 bases. The CDR3 runs to 16 residues. CDR1 and CDR2 from the germline V gene are SNHLY and FYNNEI. Trimming took 7 bases from V and 5 from J; bases not matched to a gene: 11. Here the CDR3 DNA reads TGTGCCAGCACCCTACTAGCGGGAGAGTTCGGAGATACGCAGTATTTT. The encoded protein is CASTLLAGEFGDTQYF.

This clonotype occurred many times. The chain joins TRBV7-6 to TRBJ1-1; no reliable D call. Deletions cut 2 bases from V and 6 bases from J, with 10 bases between. In germline, CDR1 is SGHVS, CDR2 FNYEAQ. The CDR3 contains 13 residues. The CDR3 region has the DNA TGTGCCAGCAGCTTATCTAGGGTTGCTGAAGCTTTCTTT. Translation: CASSLSRVAEAFF.

The chain has TRBV6-1 and TRBJ2-7; 12 nucleotides match TRBD2. The CDR3 totals 15 residues. Trimming removed 4 bases from V and 7 bases from J; junction bases left unmatched: 8. Germline values: CDR1 MNHNS, CDR2 SASEGT. The CDR3 sequence is CASSARTSGNGEQYF. The CDR3 nucleotides read TGTGCCAGCAGTGCGCGGACTAGCGGGAACGGGGAGCAGTACTTC.

This clonotype occurred a few times. The chain uses TRBV3-1 and TRBJ2-1; 10 nucleotides line up with TRBD2. Unmatched junction bases numbered 13, after V lost 2 bases and J lost 9 bases. Germline CDR1 reads LGHDT; CDR2 reads YNNKEL (reference sequence). This CDR3 region has 17 residues. The CDR3 protein is CASSQTAGGEYKPEQFF. DNA of the CDR3: TGTGCCAGCAGCCAAACAGCGGGAGGGGAGTACAAGCCTGAGCAGTTCTTC.

This clonotype was observed many times. The rearrangement uses TRBV15 and TRBJ1-2; D remains ambiguous. Germline V gene sequence: CDR1 LNHNV, CDR2 YYDKDF (reference sequence). V was cut by 3 bases and J by 5 bases, with 16 bases left in between. The CDR3 spans 15 residues. The CDR3 spells CATSSFEKADYGYTF. CDR3 DNA sequence: TGTGCCACCAGCAGCTTCGAAAAGGCGGATTATGGCTACACCTTC.

Only one count was recorded for this clonotype. The chain joins TRBV7-9 to TRBJ1-4; D is possibly TRBD1 (6 bases). V lost 5 bases to trimming and J lost 5 bases, with 15 bases between them. The CDR3 has 15 amino acids. Germline CDR1 and CDR2: SEHNR and FQNEAQ (reference sequence). This chain's CDR3 is CASSRYRVGNEKLFF. Written as DNA, the CDR3 is TGTGCCAGCAGCCGATACAGGGTGGGGAATGAAAAACTGTTTTTT.

This rearrangement joins TRBV10-2 to TRBJ2-3; 7 nucleotides agree with TRBD1. The ends lost 9 bases at V and 0 bases at J; junction bases unmatched: 6. Germline CDR1 WSHSY, CDR2 SAAADI. The CDR3 loop spans 14 amino acids. In DNA form, the CDR3 reads TGCGCCAGTGGACAGGCCGCCAGCACAGATACGCAGTATTTT. Protein: CASGQAASTDTQYF.

The V call is TRBV5-4, the J call TRBJ1-1; no definite D call. V dropped 10 bases and J dropped 1 base, with 14 bases sitting between them. This CDR3 is built from 13 residues. Per germline, CDR1 SGHNT and CDR2 YYREEE (reference sequence). The CDR3 DNA sequence: TGTGCCTGGAGCCCCTACAGGAACACTGAAGCTTTCTTT. Amino acid sequence: CAWSPYRNTEAFF.

In this sample, this clonotype turned up a few times. The chain is built from TRBV28 and TRBJ2-5; possibly TRBD1 for D (6 bases). With 5 bases removed from V and 5 bases from J, the gap between germline ends came to 21 bases. The CDR3 sequence is 16 residues long. Germline CDR1 MDHEN, CDR2 SYDVKM. The CDR3 DNA sequence: TGTGCCAGCAGTCCCTTGGGGGCAGGCCCACGGGAGACCCAGTACTTC. This sequence encodes CASSPLGAGPRETQYF. The entire variable domain, with the rest obtained from reference TRBV28 and TRBJ2-5, is as follows: DVKVTQSSRYLVKRTGEKVFLECVQDMDHENMFWYRQDPGLGLRLIYFSYDVKMKEKGDIPEGYSVSREKKERFSLILESASTNQTSMYLCASSPLGAGPRETQYFGPGTRLLVL.

The chain uses TRBV6-1 and TRBJ1-1; unclear D gene. Germline V CDR1 and CDR2: MNHNS, SASEGT. Trimming took off 2 bases at V and 5 bases at J, with 3 bases between the two ends. The CDR3 is 11 amino acids. CDR3 protein: CASSERTEAFF. The CDR3, as DNA: TGTGCCAGCAGTGAACGGACTGAAGCTTTCTTT.

This clonotype occurred a few times. The chain recombines TRBV3-1 with TRBJ2-7, with 8 bases matching TRBD2. Germline CDR1 and CDR2: LGHDT and YNNKEL (reference sequence). The CDR3 has 15 amino acids. J was trimmed by 4 bases and V by 4 bases; bases with no gene match: 9. The CDR3 sequence is CASSRQREFNYEQYF. The DNA for the CDR3 is TGTGCCAGCAGCCGCCAGCGGGAGTTCAATTACGAGCAGTACTTC.

V usage is TRBV5-1 and J usage is TRBJ2-2; 14 bases match TRBD2. Trimming removed 0 bases from V and 4 bases from J; junction bases left unmatched: 5. The CDR3 has 18 residues. The V gene's germline CDR1 is SGHRS and CDR2 YFSETQ. The CDR3: CASSLVPGTSGSTGELFF. CDR3 DNA sequence: TGCGCCAGCAGCTTGGTCCCCGGGACTAGCGGGAGCACCGGGGAGCTGTTTTTT.

J is TRBJ2-6 and V is TRBV7-9; 9 nucleotides agree with TRBD2. The germline CDR1 and CDR2 sequences are SEHNR and FQNEAQ (reference sequence). V lost 4 bases and J lost 2; bases outside the gene matches: 6. This CDR3 has 17 amino acids. For the CDR3, the DNA is TGTGCCAGCAGCTCAGCGTCTAGCGGGACTGGGGCCAACGTCCTGACTTTC. Amino acids: CASSSASSGTGANVLTF.

This clonotype was picked up many times. The CDR3 spells CASSRGTANYGYTF. CDR3 nucleotides: TGCGCCAGCAGCCGTGGGACAGCTAACTATGGCTACACCTTC. This chain connects TRBV10-1 to TRBJ1-2, with 7 bases matching TRBD1. Unmatched junction bases numbered 4, after V lost 6 bases and J lost 0 bases. In germline, CDR1 is WNHNN, CDR2 SYGVQD (reference sequence). The CDR3 consists of 14 residues.

This clonotype has a count of ten or more. In DNA form, the CDR3 reads TGCAGTGCTAGTTCCGACTACTCTGGAAACACCATATATTTT. It translates to CSASSDYSGNTIYF. The chain combines TRBV20-1 with TRBJ1-3; D not certain. CDR3 length equals 14 residues. Trimming shortened V by 3 bases and J by 0 bases, and 9 bases separated the two germline ends. Germline CDR1 and CDR2: DFQATT and SNEGSKA (reference sequence).